One and the same sample provided the 10 T cell receptor beta chains below, sequenced in a study of shared clonotypes between healthy human individuals. Assay used: immunoSEQ multiplex PCR; TCRdb lists only in-frame clones, some missing. Found here are about 1,800,000 clones, about 95% of them singletons; the top ten hold 1% to 1.5%. Naive CD8 populations comprised CD45RO-negative cells positively selected for CCR7, excluding terminally differentiated effector memory CD45RA+ cells. Sample: naive CD8+ T cells sorted from blood. The receptors were sampled from a man aged 18-30 years in good health.

The chain joins TRBV2 to TRBJ1-4, with 8 bases aligning to TRBD1. Looked up from germline, CDR1 is SNHLY and CDR2 is FYNNEI. The CDR3 totals 14 residues. With V trimmed by 10 bases and J by 4 bases, 8 bases remained unmatched. CDR3 in amino acids: CATVDRGGNEKLFF. For the CDR3, the DNA is TGTGCCACTGTAGACAGGGGCGGTAATGAAAAACTGTTTTTT.

V usage is TRBV7-2 and J usage is TRBJ2-7; D unclear. Germline CDR1 is SGHTA and CDR2 is FQGNSA. The CDR3 spans 12 residues. The V gene lost 0 bases and the J gene lost 7 bases, with 7 bases spanning the gap. CDR3 protein: CASSLAGWEQYF. The CDR3 bases are TGTGCCAGCAGCTTAGCGGGTTGGGAGCAGTACTTC.

The chain couples TRBV4-1 to TRBJ1-6; D possibly corresponds to TRBD1 (5 bases). The V gene's germline CDR1 is MGHRA and CDR2 YSYEKL. The V gene lost 0 bases and the J gene lost 9 bases, with 18 bases spanning the gap. This CDR3 is 17 amino acids long. CDR3 protein: CASSQDTGTFGGSPLHF. The CDR3 nucleotides read TGCGCCAGCAGCCAAGACACGGGGACCTTCGGGGGTTCACCCCTCCACTTT.

This chain uses TRBV7-9 with TRBJ2-1; D gene unclear. Germline loops: CDR1 SEHNR, CDR2 FQNEAQ (reference sequence). V was pared by 3 bases and J by 9 bases, with 9 bases between. CDR3 length: 12 amino acids. The CDR3 sequence is CASSFLQGEQFF. The DNA for the CDR3 is TGTGCCAGCAGCTTCCTACAAGGTGAGCAGTTCTTC.

This sequence joins TRBV9 and TRBJ2-2; no firm D call. The germline V and J ends were trimmed by 4 bases and 8 bases, with 9 bases remaining between them. CDR3 length: 12 amino acids. Per germline, CDR1 SGDLS and CDR2 YYNGEE. CDR3 amino acids: CASSPPPGELFF. The CDR3 nucleotides are TGTGCCAGCAGCCCCCCCCCGGGGGAGCTGTTTTTT. The full variable domain, with the rest looked up from reference TRBV9 and TRBJ2-2, is DSGVTQTPKHLITATGQRVTLRCSPRSGDLSVYWYQQSLDQGLQFLIQYYNGEERAKGNILERFSAQQFPDLHSELNLSSLELGDSALYFCASSPPPGELFFGEGSRLTVL.

About this clone: In the same sample, other DNA sequences code for this CDR3. This chain connects TRBV27 to TRBJ1-5; D is possibly TRBD1 (5 bases). The ends were cut back, 4 bases at V and 0 bases at J, with 7 bases in the middle. The germline V gene has CDR1 MNHEY and CDR2 SMNVEV (reference sequence). CDR3 size: 14 residues. CDR3 sequence: CASSSTDSNQPQHF. The CDR3 DNA sequence: TGTGCCAGCAGTTCGACAGATAGCAATCAGCCCCAGCATTTT.

The chain couples TRBV11-2 to TRBJ2-4; 8 bases line up with TRBD1. The V gene end was trimmed by 5 bases and the J gene end by 7 bases; junction bases not matched to a gene: 7. CDR1 and CDR2 from the germline V gene are SGHAT and FQNNGV. This CDR3 comprises 14 residues. In DNA form, the CDR3 reads TGTGCCAGCAGCCTCGGACAGGGCCCCAACATTCAGTACTTC. It codes for CASSLGQGPNIQYF. The entire variable domain, with the rest obtained from reference TRBV11-2 and TRBJ2-4, is as follows: EAGVAQSPRYKIIEKRQSVAFWCNPISGHATLYWYQQILGQGPKLLIQFQNNGVVDDSQLPKDRFSAERLKGVDSTLKIQPAKLEDSAVYLCASSLGQGPNIQYFGAGTRLSVL.

This chain uses TRBV27 with TRBJ2-7, with D perhaps TRBD1 (6 bases). The V end lost 2 bases, the J end lost 5 bases, and 10 bases lay between the germline ends. Germline CDR1 and CDR2: MNHEY and SMNVEV (reference sequence). CDR3 length: 13 residues. The CDR3 loop is CASSLHRDNEQYF. CDR3 bases: TGTGCCAGCAGTTTACACAGGGACAACGAGCAGTACTTC.

The V gene is TRBV5-8, the J gene TRBJ2-1; D uncertain. The length of the CDR3 is 15 residues. Germline CDR1 reads SGHTS; CDR2 reads YDEGEE. V gave up 0 bases and J gave up 6 bases, with 13 bases separating them. The CDR3 nucleotides read TGTGCCAGCAGCTTGGGGACGCTAGGGCCCAATGAGCAGTTCTTC. Translating it yields CASSLGTLGPNEQFF.

The V and J genes are TRBV2 and TRBJ1-5; tentative D call: TRBD1 (6 bases). V lost 5 bases and J 1 base, leaving 12 bases between the germline ends. The CDR3 loop spans 15 amino acids. Per germline, CDR1 SNHLY and CDR2 FYNNEI. CDR3 nucleotides: TGTGCCAGCAGTCCGGACAGTGGAAGCAATCAGCCCCAGCATTTT. This encodes CASSPDSGSNQPQHF.